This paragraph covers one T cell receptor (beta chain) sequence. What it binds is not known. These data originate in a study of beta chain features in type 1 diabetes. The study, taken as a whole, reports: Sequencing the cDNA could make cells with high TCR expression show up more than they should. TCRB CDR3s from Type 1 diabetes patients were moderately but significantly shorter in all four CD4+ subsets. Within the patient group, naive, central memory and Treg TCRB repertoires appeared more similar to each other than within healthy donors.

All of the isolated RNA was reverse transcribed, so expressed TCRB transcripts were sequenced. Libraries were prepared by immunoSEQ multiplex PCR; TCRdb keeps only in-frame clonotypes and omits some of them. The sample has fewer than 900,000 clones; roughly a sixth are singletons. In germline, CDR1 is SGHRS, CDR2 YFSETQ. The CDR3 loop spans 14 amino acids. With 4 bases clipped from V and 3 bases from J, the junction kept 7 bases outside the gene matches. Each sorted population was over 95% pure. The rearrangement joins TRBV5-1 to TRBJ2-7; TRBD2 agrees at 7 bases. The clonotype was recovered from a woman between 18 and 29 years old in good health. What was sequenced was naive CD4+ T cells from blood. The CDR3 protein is CASSLAGAGYEQYF. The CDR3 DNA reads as TGCGCCAGCAGCCTGGCGGGAGCTGGCTACGAGCAGTACTTC.